Listed here are 6 T cell receptor beta chains from one sample, sequenced in a study of OX40 agonist ivuxolimab in advanced cancers. The library was made by the immunoSEQ multiplex PCR assay. TCRdb took over this immuneACCESS table, retaining in-frame rearrangements with V and J assigned. Such tables are incomplete; in checked studies, under half of the missing clones stem from an unresolved V gene, and the remainder is unexplained. This sample is represented by tens of thousands of clones; 92% of them were singletons. About 0.45% of the sample comes from the top ten. This sample comprised CD4+ or CD8+ T cells sorted from blood, obtained in a trial of the OX40 agonist ivuxolimab. The receptors derive from an adult with an advanced solid tumor such as melanoma, head and neck, liver or kidney cancer.

This clone has just a few counts. CDR3 sequence (DNA): TGTGCCAGCAGCTTAAGGGAAACAGGGGGCATTGGCTACACCTTC. Protein: CASSLRETGGIGYTF. This chain uses TRBV7-9 with TRBJ1-2; TRBD1 matches 9 bases. The CDR3 runs to 15 residues. The ends lost 2 bases at V and 7 bases at J; junction bases unmatched: 8. Per germline, CDR1 SEHNR and CDR2 FQNEAQ (reference sequence).

CDR3 sequence reads: CASSRDRSNTEAFF. CDR3 DNA sequence: TGTGCCAGCAGCCGGGACCGATCGAACACTGAAGCTTTCTTT. The chain employs TRBV5-6 and TRBJ1-1; D is possibly TRBD1 (5 bases). This CDR3 spans 14 amino acids. V was pared by 4 bases and J by 1 base, with 11 bases between. Germline loops: CDR1 SGHDT, CDR2 YYEEEE. Variable domain in full (rest from reference TRBV5-6 and TRBJ1-1): DAGVTQSPTHLIKTRGQQVTLRCSPKSGHDTVSWYQQALGQGPQFIFQYYEEEERQRGNFPDRFSGHQFPNYSSELNVNALLLGDSALYLCASSRDRSNTEAFFGQGTRLTVV.

The chain carries TRBV30 and TRBJ1-5, with TRBD1 as a possible D gene (6 bases). There are 13 residues in the CDR3. Germline CDR1 and CDR2: GTSNPN and SVGIG (reference sequence). V lost 2 bases and J lost 3, with 8 bases in between. CDR3 sequence reads: CAWSQGLNQPQHF. In DNA form, the CDR3 reads TGTGCCTGGAGTCAGGGGCTCAATCAGCCCCAGCATTTT.

The chain employs TRBV27 and TRBJ2-2; D remains unclear. Germline CDR1 and CDR2: MNHEY and SMNVEV (reference sequence). The CDR3 has 15 residues. V was shortened by 0 bases and J by 7 bases, with 12 bases between the two germline ends. CDR3 nucleotide sequence: TGTGCCAGCAGTTTATCGGGTCTAGTCAGCGGGGAGCTGTTTTTT. Its protein is CASSLSGLVSGELFF.

The chain uses TRBV6-1 and TRBJ1-1, with D unclear. Germline V lookup: CDR1 MNHNS, CDR2 SASEGT. The V end was cut by 2 bases, the J end by 2 bases, with 9 bases between. The CDR3 consists of 14 residues. The CDR3 bases are TGTGCCAGCAGTGAACCGTCAACCAACACTGAAGCTTTCTTT. The encoded protein is CASSEPSTNTEAFF.

The J gene is TRBJ1-1, the V gene TRBV27; D gene ambiguous. The CDR3 extends over 13 amino acids. V was pared by 4 bases and J by 4 bases, with 10 bases between. In germline, CDR1 is MNHEY, CDR2 SMNVEV (reference sequence). The CDR3 is CASSYKPGTEAFF. The CDR3 DNA sequence: TGTGCCAGCAGTTATAAACCGGGCACTGAAGCTTTCTTT.